Presented here are 13 T cell receptor beta chains from one specimen sequenced in a study of beta chain features in type 1 diabetes. TCRB transcripts that were expressed got sequenced, as all of the isolated RNA had been reverse transcribed. Sequencing used immunoSEQ multiplex PCR; TCRdb keeps in-frame clones, though not all of them. The data hold around 430,000 clones, with about 30% observed a single time. Specimen: naive CD4+ T cells from blood. The receptors come from a young man in good health.

This clone came up a few times. The chain combines TRBV30 with TRBJ2-1, with D unresolved. Trimming stripped 0 bases from V and 4 bases from J, with 4 bases between. From germline, CDR1 is GTSNPN and CDR2 SVGIG (reference sequence). The CDR3 length is 12 residues. The CDR3 here is CAWSVEYNEQFF. DNA of the CDR3: TGTGCCTGGAGTGTCGAGTACAATGAGCAGTTCTTC.

The rearrangement uses TRBV7-9 and TRBJ2-1; D is perhaps TRBD2 (6 bases). The CDR3 loop spans 14 amino acids. Germline CDR1 is SEHNR and CDR2 is FQNEAQ (reference sequence). V lost 5 bases and J 4 bases, leaving 12 bases between the germline ends. CDR3 protein: CASSLETSYNEQFF. The CDR3 region has the DNA TGTGCCAGCAGCCTAGAGACTAGTTACAATGAGCAGTTCTTC.

The chain carries TRBV10-3 and TRBJ2-7; TRBD1 matches 10 bases. CDR3 length: 15 residues. V was clipped by 2 bases and J by 3 bases; unmatched bases: 4. Germline CDR1 reads ENHRY; CDR2 reads SYGVKD. The CDR3 loop is CAISERQGAGYEQYF. The CDR3 DNA sequence: TGTGCCATCAGTGAGAGACAGGGGGCGGGCTACGAGCAGTACTTC.

V and J are TRBV29-1 and TRBJ2-5, with D perhaps assigned TRBD1 or TRBD2 (6 bases each). The closer fit of TRBJ2-7 to the DNA end suggests the J call may be wrong. CDR1 is SQVTM, CDR2 ANQGSEA, per germline. The CDR3 is 12 amino acids. This chain's CDR3 is CSVRRGASEQYF. DNA for the CDR3: TGCAGTGTGAGGAGGGGGGCTAGCGAGCAGTACTTC.

This clone was observed a handful of times. The chain joins TRBV9 to TRBJ2-1, with D possibly TRBD2 on 6 matching bases. CDR1 is SGDLS, CDR2 YYNGEE, per germline. The CDR3 runs 16 residues. Trimming took off 4 bases at V and 0 bases at J, with 14 bases between the two ends. Here the CDR3 reads CASSPRGSLSYNEQFF. The CDR3 DNA is TGTGCCAGCAGCCCCCGGGGGAGCCTCTCCTACAATGAGCAGTTCTTC. The full variable domain, with the rest looked up from reference TRBV9 and TRBJ2-1, is DSGVTQTPKHLITATGQRVTLRCSPRSGDLSVYWYQQSLDQGLQFLIQYYNGEERAKGNILERFSAQQFPDLHSELNLSSLELGDSALYFCASSPRGSLSYNEQFFGPGTRLTVL.

This clone was counted between two and nine times. The rearrangement joins TRBV15 to TRBJ2-4, with no clear D. Germline-derived CDR1 and CDR2 are LNHNV and YYDKDF (reference sequence). This CDR3 has 12 amino acids. V dropped 8 bases and J dropped 0 bases, with 5 bases sitting between them. CDR3: CATSQAKNIQYF. The CDR3 DNA sequence: TGTGCCACCTCCCAAGCCAAAAACATTCAGTACTTC.

This chain links TRBV28 with TRBJ2-7; 8 bases match TRBD1. J lost 2 bases, V lost 5 bases, and 5 bases had no gene match. This CDR3 comprises 14 residues. Per the germline V gene, CDR1 is MDHEN and CDR2 is SYDVKM. CDR3 nucleotide sequence: TGTGCCAGCAGTATCCACAGGGGGGCCTACGAGCAGTACTTC. The encoded protein is CASSIHRGAYEQYF.

The V call is TRBV30, the J call TRBJ1-1; D is undetermined. Germline CDR1 is GTSNPN and CDR2 is SVGIG (reference sequence). The CDR3 consists of 13 residues. The V gene lost 2 bases and the J gene lost 7 bases, with 14 bases spanning the gap. CDR3 amino acids: CAWSPIRMSEAFF. In nucleotides, the CDR3 is TGTGCCTGGAGTCCAATAAGGATGAGTGAAGCTTTCTTT. Full variable domain (missing parts from reference TRBV30 and TRBJ1-1): SQTIHQWPATLVQPVGSPLSLECTVEGTSNPNLYWYRQAAGRGLQLLFYSVGIGQISSEVPQNLSASRPQDRQFILSSKKLLLSDSGFYLCAWSPIRMSEAFFGQGTRLTVV.

The genes are TRBV25-1 and TRBJ2-3; D gene unclear. The CDR3 runs 15 residues. The germline CDR1 and CDR2 sequences are MGHDK and SYGVNS. Trimming shortened V by 2 bases and J by 0 bases, and 9 bases separated the two germline ends. In DNA, the CDR3 is TGTGCCAGCAGTGAAGGGCGGTATAGCACAGATACGCAGTATTTT. This gives the protein CASSEGRYSTDTQYF.

The gene calls are TRBV7-9 and TRBJ2-3; 8 bases agree with TRBD1. Germline V gives CDR1 SEHNR, CDR2 FQNEAQ (reference sequence). The ends lost 5 bases at V and 4 bases at J; junction bases unmatched: 8. The CDR3 length is 15 residues. CDR3 sequence (DNA): TGTGCCAGCAGCCAGGACAGGGTGGTCGCAGATACGCAGTATTTT. Its protein product is CASSQDRVVADTQYF.

This clone was detected once. The chain carries TRBV7-8 and TRBJ2-1; 10 positions match TRBD2. Per germline, CDR1 SGHVS and CDR2 FQNEAQ. This CDR3 is 16 amino acids long. V lost 2 bases and J lost 8; bases outside the gene matches: 9. CDR3 DNA sequence: TGTGCCAGCAGCTTAAGGGCTAGCGGGAGTGTCTATGAGCAGTTCTTC. The encoded protein is CASSLRASGSVYEQFF.

The gene calls are TRBV18 and TRBJ2-1; 12 nucleotides line up with TRBD2. The CDR3 covers 16 residues. V lost 3 bases, J lost 4 bases, and 4 bases stayed unmatched. The germline CDR1 and CDR2 sequences are KGHSH and LQKENI. In nucleotides, the CDR3 is TGTGCCAGCTCACCTCTAGCGGGAGGGCCGTACAATGAGCAGTTCTTC. It is translated as CASSPLAGGPYNEQFF.

This clone has just a few counts. This sequence joins TRBV9 and TRBJ2-3; D call uncertain. Deletions cut 0 bases from V and 3 bases from J, with 14 bases between. CDR1 and CDR2 from the germline V gene are SGDLS and YYNGEE. The CDR3 is 16 amino acids. CDR3 sequence: CASSVDGRLDTDTQYF. CDR3 nucleotides: TGTGCCAGCAGCGTAGATGGTCGATTAGATACAGATACGCAGTATTTT.